The clone carrying this T cell receptor (beta chain) came up many times. From germline, CDR1 is LGHDT and CDR2 YNNKEL (reference sequence). Trimming removed 2 bases from V and 0 bases from J, with 8 bases in between. The CDR3 spans 15 residues. This sample is drawn from a study of T-cell memory formation after mild COVID-19. Using its own MiXCR run on the 5' RACE reads, TCRdb lists one record per CDR3 protein. This table has about 420,000 distinct CDR3 sequences, about a quarter appearing once. The gene calls are TRBV3-1 and TRBJ1-3, with D unclear. The sequence was obtained from an adult woman who had mild COVID-19 (a few samples of this study predate the infection). Cell type and time point are not known. Sequenced: PBMCs or a T cell subset sorted from them (not recorded which). The CDR3 region is CASSQTVLSGNTIYF. CDR3 sequence (DNA): TGTGCCAGCAGCCAAACAGTCCTCTCTGGAAACACCATATATTTT. The whole variable domain, remainder taken from reference TRBV3-1 and TRBJ1-3, is DTAVSQTPKYLVTQMGNDKSIKCEQNLGHDTMYWYKQDSKKFLKIMFSYNNKELIINETVPNRFSPKSPDKAHLNLHINSLELGDSAVYFCASSQTVLSGNTIYFGEGSWLTVV.